Listed below are T cell receptor beta chains from one sample, sequenced in a study of T cells after yellow fever vaccination. TCRdb used MiXCR to reprocess the 5' RACE reads, holding one entry per CDR3 protein. The sample has some 560,000 distinct CDR3 sequences, roughly a fifth seen once. The sequenced sample was PBMCs, obtained 15 days after the yellow fever booster vaccination. Every receptor here comes from a man younger than 40 who received the YFV17D yellow fever vaccine. Each CDR3 is given with its conserved first and last residue. A D gene is named only where the DNA matches it firmly. Expanded clones get a size class; other rows say once, few or many, or leave the size out.

TRBD1	TRBV29-1	.	TRBJ2-1	CSVEGQGARNEQFF	TGCAGCGTTGAAGGACAGGGGGCGCGCAATGAGCAGTTCTTC
.	TRBV5-6	.	TRBJ2-7	CASSSRLFPEQYF	TGTGCCAGCAGCTCGAGACTATTTCCCGAGCAGTACTTC
.	TRBV12-3/TRBV12-4	few	TRBJ2-2	CASRDRLRRNTGELFF	TGTGCCAGCAGGGACCGTTTAAGGAGAAACACCGGGGAGCTGTTTTTT
.	TRBV3-1	few	TRBJ2-5	CASSHPRETQYF	TGTGCCAGCAGCCATCCGAGGGAGACCCAGTACTTC
.	TRBV9	.	TRBJ2-1	CASSVVQGTNEQFF	TGTGCCAGCAGCGTAGTTCAGGGGACGAATGAGCAGTTCTTC
.	TRBV4-3	few	TRBJ2-7	CASSQGYGALYEQYF	TGCGCCAGCAGCCAAGGTTACGGAGCGTTATACGAGCAGTACTTC
.	TRBV19	.	TRBJ2-4	CASTHGGSGAKNIQYF	TGTGCCAGTACCCATGGGGGCTCTGGAGCCAAAAACATTCAGTACTTC
TRBD1	TRBV30	few	TRBJ1-2	CALDRGLHYGYTF	TGTGCCTTGGACAGGGGGCTTCACTATGGCTACACCTTC
.	TRBV20-1	.	TRBJ1-1	CSASQGTNTEAFF	TGCAGTGCTAGTCAGGGGACGAACACTGAAGCTTTCTTT
.	TRBV7-9	few	TRBJ1-6	CASSADYSPLHF	TGTGCCAGCAGCGCCGACTATTCACCCCTCCACTTT
TRBD2	TRBV29-1	.	TRBJ2-5	CSAYNPTSGRGKTQYF	TGCAGCGCCTACAACCCCACTAGCGGGAGGGGCAAGACCCAGTACTTC
.	TRBV7-2	.	TRBJ2-7	CASSQSWEQYF	TGTGCCAGCAGCCAATCATGGGAGCAGTACTTC
.	TRBV4-3	few	TRBJ1-6	CASSQEVGGGSPLHF	TGCGCCAGCAGCCAAGAGGTTGGGGGAGGCTCACCCCTCCACTTT
.	TRBV18	.	TRBJ2-3	CASSLKGGSTDTQYF	TGTGCCAGCTCACTGAAGGGCGGGAGCACAGATACGCAGTATTTT
.	TRBV10-3	few	TRBJ1-6	CAISRETGSPLHF	TGTGCCATCAGCCGGGAGACTGGTTCACCCCTCCACTTT
.	TRBV5-5	.	TRBJ1-5	CASSSGEWMNQPQHF	TGTGCCAGCAGCTCGGGGGAGTGGATGAATCAGCCCCAGCATTTT
.	TRBV19	.	TRBJ2-2	CASSMLGELFF	TGTGCCAGTAGTATGCTCGGGGAGCTGTTTTTT
.	TRBV27	.	TRBJ2-1	CASSLSNWRAGNEQFF	TGTGCCAGCAGTTTATCGAATTGGCGGGCGGGAAATGAGCAGTTCTTC
.	TRBV2	.	TRBJ2-2	CASISWDSGELFF	TGTGCCAGCATCTCGTGGGATTCCGGGGAGCTGTTTTTT
TRBD1	TRBV5-1	few	TRBJ2-1	CASSHRGPGDEQFF	TGCGCCAGCAGCCACAGGGGCCCAGGCGATGAGCAGTTCTTC
TRBD2	TRBV7-2	few	TRBJ2-7	CASSLRTSGHYEQYF	TGTGCCAGCAGCTTACGGACTAGCGGGCACTACGAGCAGTACTTC
.	TRBV7-2	few	TRBJ2-1	CASRRQDRLREQFF	TGTGCCAGCCGGCGACAAGACAGACTGAGGGAGCAGTTCTTC
.	TRBV24-1	few	TRBJ2-7	CATSDLRSDEQYF	TGTGCCACCAGTGATTTGAGGTCTGACGAGCAGTACTTC
.	TRBV6-5	few	TRBJ2-7	CASSYQDSYEQYF	TGTGCCAGCAGTTATCAGGACTCCTACGAGCAGTACTTC
.	TRBV12-3/TRBV12-4	.	TRBJ2-1	CASSRTGNNEQFF	TGTGCCAGCAGTAGGACTGGAAACAATGAGCAGTTCTTC
TRBD2	TRBV28	.	TRBJ2-2	CASRTPSGPNTGELFF	TGTGCCAGCAGGACCCCTAGCGGGCCAAACACCGGGGAGCTGTTTTTT
TRBD2	TRBV20-1	once	TRBJ2-1	CSARTSGRSYNEQFF	TGCAGTGCTAGAACTAGCGGGAGATCTTACAATGAGCAGTTCTTC
.	TRBV6-5	few	TRBJ2-1	CASSYSGEAIYNEQFF	TGTGCCAGCAGTTACTCAGGGGAAGCAATCTACAATGAGCAGTTCTTC
.	TRBV5-5	few	TRBJ2-7	CASSPHRGEQYF	TGTGCCAGCAGCCCCCACCGTGGCGAGCAGTACTTC
.	TRBV7-9	.	TRBJ2-2	CASSHGGTSNTGELFF	TGTGCCAGCAGCCACGGAGGGACTTCGAACACCGGGGAGCTGTTTTTT
TRBD2	TRBV24-1	many	TRBJ2-1	CATSSGGSYNEQFF	TGTGCCACGTCTAGCGGAGGCTCCTACAATGAGCAGTTCTTC
TRBD2	TRBV5-1	few	TRBJ2-5	CASSFPSGETQYF	TGCGCCAGCAGCTTTCCTAGCGGGGAGACCCAGTACTTC
TRBD1	TRBV6-5	few	TRBJ2-1	CASSYKQGLNNEQFF	TGTGCCAGCAGTTACAAACAGGGGTTGAACAATGAGCAGTTCTTC
TRBD2	TRBV9	.	TRBJ2-1	CASSPIPAFSGRSGNEQFF	TGTGCCAGCAGCCCCATACCAGCCTTCAGCGGGAGAAGTGGGAATGAGCAGTTCTTC
.	TRBV18	few	TRBJ2-2	CASSSRSPGELFF	TGTGCCAGCTCATCGCGGAGTCCCGGGGAGCTGTTTTTT
.	TRBV30	few	TRBJ2-7	CAWNGGLGEQYF	TGTGCCTGGAACGGAGGTTTGGGGGAGCAGTACTTC
TRBD2	TRBV3-1	.	TRBJ2-1	CASTALMSRGTSFNEQFF	TGTGCCAGCACTGCTCTCATGTCTAGGGGGACTAGCTTCAATGAGCAGTTCTTC
.	TRBV7-2	few	TRBJ2-7	CASSLGSSVTYEQYF	TGTGCCAGCAGCTTAGGCTCTAGCGTGACCTACGAGCAGTACTTC
.	TRBV7-3	few	TRBJ2-7	CASSLQGADYYEQYF	TGTGCCAGCAGCTTACAGGGAGCCGACTACTACGAGCAGTACTTC
TRBD2	TRBV12-5	.	TRBJ2-3	CASGLALGTSFTDTQYF	TGTGCTAGTGGTTTGGCCCTCGGGACTAGCTTTACAGATACGCAGTATTTT
TRBD1	TRBV5-1	.	TRBJ1-5	CASSRAGGSNQPQHF	TGCGCCAGCAGCAGGGCAGGGGGTAGCAATCAGCCCCAGCATTTT
.	TRBV28	.	TRBJ1-6	CASSTSIGSPLHF	.
.	TRBV10-3	few	TRBJ1-1	CAISRTDSNTEAFF	TGTGCCATCAGTAGGACAGACTCGAACACTGAAGCTTTCTTT
.	TRBV20-1	.	TRBJ1-5	CSVSSNQPQHF	TGCAGTGTCAGCAGCAATCAGCCCCAGCATTTT
.	TRBV5-1	few	TRBJ1-1	CASRGVGTEAFF	TGCGCCAGCAGAGGGGTTGGTACTGAAGCTTTCTTT
.	TRBV7-2	few	TRBJ1-2	CASSYRELTENYGYTF	TGTGCCAGCAGCTACAGGGAGCTGACGGAGAACTATGGCTACACCTTC
.	TRBV6-2/TRBV6-3	.	TRBJ2-5	CASTYYYPGSGGETQYF	TGTGCCAGCACCTACTACTACCCCGGGTCCGGGGGAGAGACCCAGTACTTC
.	TRBV9	.	TRBJ2-6	CASSVVPLAGANVLTF	TGTGCCAGCAGCGTAGTTCCCCTTGCTGGGGCCAACGTCCTGACTTTC
.	TRBV9	.	TRBJ2-7	CASSVAAGASYEQYF	TGTGCCAGCAGCGTAGCGGCAGGGGCATCCTACGAGCAGTACTTC
.	TRBV15	few	TRBJ2-5	CATSRDLGFQETQYF	TGTGCCACCAGCAGAGATCTGGGATTCCAAGAGACCCAGTACTTC
.	TRBV29-1	.	TRBJ1-4	CSVAADEKLFF	TGCAGCGTTGCGGCAGATGAAAAACTGTTTTTT
.	TRBV20-1	.	TRBJ2-7	CSAPYGTNHYEQYF	TGCAGTGCACCCTACGGGACAAACCACTACGAGCAGTACTTC
TRBD1	TRBV20-1	.	TRBJ1-5	CSAIPGGGGQPQHF	TGCAGTGCTATACCAGGGGGCGGGGGTCAGCCCCAGCATTTT
.	TRBV5-6	many	TRBJ2-5	CASSRTGYQETQYF	TGTGCCAGCAGCAGAACTGGGTACCAAGAGACCCAGTACTTC
TRBD2	TRBV5-4	.	TRBJ2-7	CASSLVLAGGGYEQYF	TGTGCCAGCAGCTTGGTTCTAGCGGGAGGTGGTTACGAGCAGTACTTC
.	TRBV20-1	.	TRBJ1-1	CSGWGNTEAFF	TGCAGTGGGTGGGGGAACACTGAAGCTTTCTTT
.	TRBV5-4	.	TRBJ2-5	CASSNRSGSQETQYF	TGTGCCAGCAGCAACCGGTCGGGATCACAAGAGACCCAGTACTTC
.	TRBV23-1	once	TRBJ2-4	CASSRAGWENIQYF	TGCGCCAGCAGTCGCGCGGGATGGGAAAACATTCAGTACTTC
.	TRBV20-1	.	TRBJ2-5	CSAMEQETQYF	TGCAGTGCTATGGAGCAGGAGACCCAGTACTTC
.	TRBV6-6	.	TRBJ1-4	CGTTNDEKLFF	TGCGGAACAACTAATGATGAAAAACTGTTTTTT